These 31 T cell receptor beta chains came from one sample sequenced in a study of T cell repertoires in cytomegalovirus infection. Via MiXCR, TCRdb re-called the reads, giving one row per CDR3 protein. The table lists approximately 500,000 distinct CDR3 sequences, 16% of them singletons, with roughly a quarter in the top ten. The sequenced sample consisted of CD8+ T cells from PBMCs. The receptor source for this set is a human donor in good health (CMV status not recorded). Some clones in this sample may be carry-over from other donors' samples.

The DNA of the CDR3 is TGCGCCAGCAGCCCCCTCAGGGCGGCCTACAATGAGCAGTTCTTC. Translated: CASSPLRAAYNEQFF. The gene calls are TRBV4-1 and TRBJ2-1; a possible D gene is TRBD1 (5 bases). CDR1 is MGHRA, CDR2 YSYEKL, per germline. The V end was cut by 4 bases, the J end by 2 bases, with 12 bases between. There are 15 residues in the CDR3.

This clonotype was observed a few times. This chain joins TRBV27 and TRBJ2-3, with 9 bases matching TRBD2. The CDR3 extends over 15 amino acids. The germline V gene encodes CDR1 MNHEY and CDR2 SMNVEV (reference sequence). Trimming removed 6 bases from V and 0 bases from J; junction bases left unmatched: 4. The CDR3, as DNA: TGTGCCAGCAGCGGGACTAGCCTCAGCACAGATACGCAGTATTTT. It translates to CASSGTSLSTDTQYF.

This clonotype was counted only a few times. This chain connects TRBV11-2 to TRBJ2-7; TRBD2 agrees at 10 bases. In germline, CDR1 is SGHAT, CDR2 FQNNGV. The junction had 5 bases not matched to a gene; V was cut back by 2 bases and J by 1 base. The CDR3 length is 16 residues. CDR3 loop: CASSLRILAGSYEQYF. CDR3 nucleotides: TGTGCCAGCAGCTTACGGATACTAGCGGGGTCCTACGAGCAGTACTTC.

Turning to this clonotype: At one end the junction does not follow the germline gene, possibly because of a read error. The chain employs TRBV7-2 and TRBJ2-1; 8 bases align to TRBD2. The CDR3 extends over 15 amino acids. In germline, CDR1 is SGHTA, CDR2 FQGNSA. The CDR3 bases are TGTGCCAGCAGCTTACGGGGGGGCACCTACACTGAGCAGTTCTTC. It yields the protein CASSLRGGTYTEQFF.

As to this clonotype: At one boundary the junction diverges from the germline segment, which might be a read error. This chain links TRBV7-2 with TRBJ2-1; 7 positions match TRBD2. Germline CDR1 is SGHTA and CDR2 is FQGNSA. The CDR3 is 14 residues long. DNA of the CDR3: TGTGCAAGCAAGCTGACTAGCTGTTACAATGAGCAGTTCTTC. Protein product: CASKLTSCYNEQFF.

This chain uses TRBV9 with TRBJ2-1; no clear D. This CDR3 is built from 11 residues. Germline V lookup: CDR1 SGDLS, CDR2 YYNGEE. V lost 5 bases and J lost 9, with 9 bases in between. This CDR3 reads CASSMELEQFF. CDR3 nucleotides: TGTGCCAGCAGTATGGAACTTGAGCAGTTCTTC.

At least ten counts were recorded for this clonotype. The chain employs TRBV5-4 and TRBJ2-5; TRBD2 is a possible D gene (6 bases). The CDR3 covers 13 residues. Between the trimmed V and J ends, which lost 2 bases and 2 bases, there was a span of 7 bases. Looked up from germline, CDR1 is SGHNT and CDR2 is YYREEE (reference sequence). CDR3 DNA sequence: TGTGCCAGCAGCTTACTAGCACAAGAGACCCAGTACTTC. Amino acids: CASSLLAQETQYF.

With respect to this clonotype: One end of the junction varies from germline; a read error may be responsible. The chain couples TRBV19 to TRBJ1-1; 7 positions match TRBD1. CDR1 and CDR2 from the germline V gene are LNHDA and SQIVND (reference sequence). The CDR3 sequence is 14 residues long. The CDR3: CASSVDRANTEAFF. CDR3 coding DNA: TGTGCCAGTAGTGTAGACAGGGCGAACACTGAAGCTTTCTTT.

The V gene is TRBV5-1, the J gene TRBJ1-2, with D possibly matching TRBD1 (6 bases). The CDR3 extends over 16 amino acids. V was pared by 4 bases and J by 5 bases, with 21 bases between. In germline, CDR1 is SGHRS, CDR2 YFSETQ. The CDR3 reads CASSLSGTGFPYGYTF. The CDR3 nucleotides are TGCGCCAGCAGCCTCTCGGGCACAGGGTTCCCATATGGCTACACCTTC.

The rearrangement links TRBV2 to TRBJ2-2; 11 nucleotides match TRBD2. This CDR3 contains 16 residues. Trimming removed 3 bases from V and 3 bases from J; junction bases left unmatched: 3. Germline loops: CDR1 SNHLY, CDR2 FYNNEI. CDR3 in amino acids: CASSDPSGGYTGELFF. The DNA of the CDR3 is TGTGCCAGCAGTGACCCTAGCGGGGGGTACACCGGGGAGCTGTTTTTT.

The V gene is TRBV27, the J gene TRBJ1-2, with D uncertain. The V end lost 3 bases, the J end lost 3 bases, and 17 bases lay between the germline ends. The germline CDR1 and CDR2 sequences are MNHEY and SMNVEV (reference sequence). This CDR3 spans 16 amino acids. The CDR3 loop reads CASSFSSGAIDYGYTF. The DNA of the CDR3 is TGTGCCAGCAGTTTCAGCAGCGGAGCAATTGACTATGGCTACACCTTC.

This clonotype was counted a few times. The chain is built from TRBV28 and TRBJ1-2; no reliable D call. Germline V lookup: CDR1 MDHEN, CDR2 SYDVKM. The CDR3 covers 14 residues. Deletions cut 8 bases from V and 3 bases from J, with 16 bases between. The CDR3 region has the DNA TGTGCCAGCGGAACGCCCTCCGAGGACTATGGCTACACCTTC. Protein: CASGTPSEDYGYTF.

In this sample, this clonotype turned up many times. V is TRBV27 and J is TRBJ2-3; 10 nucleotides line up with TRBD2. Germline V gene lookup returns CDR1 MNHEY and CDR2 SMNVEV (reference sequence). The CDR3 sequence is 15 residues long. The junction had 4 bases not matched to a gene; V was cut back by 5 bases and J by 2 bases. CDR3 in DNA: TGTGCCAGCAGTCCCACTAGCGGGAACACAGATACGCAGTATTTT. This sequence encodes CASSPTSGNTDTQYF.

Only a few counts were recorded for this clonotype. The gene calls are TRBV4-2 and TRBJ2-7; D is undetermined. The CDR3 spans 14 residues. The ends were cut back, 1 base at V and 2 bases at J, with 9 bases in the middle. Germline V lookup: CDR1 LGHNA, CDR2 YNFKEQ. DNA for the CDR3: TGTGCCAGCAGCCAAGCGGGCGGAACCTACGAGCAGTACTTC. This codes for CASSQAGGTYEQYF.

The gene calls are TRBV7-9 and TRBJ2-7; the D gene is possibly TRBD1 (5 bases). The CDR3 totals 13 residues. V lost 3 bases to trimming and J lost 2 bases, with 8 bases between them. CDR1 SEHNR and CDR2 FQNEAQ come from the germline V gene (reference sequence). Written as DNA, the CDR3 is TGTGCCAGCAGCTTGGACACCCCCTACGAGCAGTACTTC. Its translation: CASSLDTPYEQYF.

The chain employs TRBV19 and TRBJ2-2; D may be TRBD2 (5 bases). The germline V gene encodes CDR1 LNHDA and CDR2 SQIVND (reference sequence). V gave up 0 bases and J gave up 4 bases, with 6 bases separating them. The CDR3 loop spans 14 amino acids. CDR3 sequence reads: CASSIDEGTGELFF. The DNA of the CDR3 is TGTGCCAGTAGTATAGACGAGGGCACCGGGGAGCTGTTTTTT.

The chain is built from TRBV5-1 and TRBJ2-7; TRBD1 agrees at 8 bases. The CDR3 contains 13 residues. The germline V gene has CDR1 SGHRS and CDR2 YFSETQ. After removal of 3 bases from V and 5 bases from J, the junction contained 4 bases not matched to a gene. The CDR3 region is CASSSTGVHEQYF. The CDR3 DNA follows: TGCGCCAGCAGCTCGACAGGGGTCCACGAGCAGTACTTC. Looking up the rest from reference TRBV5-1 and TRBJ2-7 gives the full variable domain: KAGVTQTPRYLIKTRGQQVTLSCSPISGHRSVSWYQQTPGQGLQFLFEYFSETQRNKGNFPGRFSGRQFSNSRSEMNVSTLELGDSALYLCASSSTGVHEQYFGPGTRLTVT.

This clonotype appeared a single time. This sequence joins TRBV13 and TRBJ2-5, with TRBD1 matching 7 bases. The ends lost 4 bases at V and 5 bases at J; junction bases unmatched: 7. CDR1 is PRHDT and CDR2 is FYEKMQ in the germline V gene (reference sequence). This CDR3 spans 14 amino acids. The CDR3 sequence is CASSSQTGLETQYF. CDR3 coding DNA: TGTGCCAGCAGCTCCCAGACAGGGCTGGAGACCCAGTACTTC.

This clonotype was counted ten times or more. The chain uses TRBV5-6 and TRBJ1-5, with TRBD1 identical over 9 bases. J was trimmed by 7 bases and V by 5 bases; bases with no gene match: 7. Germline V gives CDR1 SGHDT, CDR2 YYEEEE. The CDR3 consists of 14 residues. As DNA, the CDR3 is TGTGCCAGCAGTTTCACAGGGGGCCAGCAGCCCCAGCATTTT. Protein: CASSFTGGQQPQHF.

There are a few counts of this clonotype. The chain employs TRBV6-5 and TRBJ1-5, with a tentative D call TRBD1 (5 bases). Germline V gene data show CDR1 as MNHEY and CDR2 as SVGAGI. Trimming left V 0 bases short and J 1 base short, with 10 bases between. The CDR3 consists of 16 residues. CDR3 amino acids: CASSYSSQGSNQPQHF. DNA of the CDR3: TGTGCCAGCAGTTACTCTTCCCAGGGAAGCAATCAGCCCCAGCATTTT.

The sample holds many counts of this clonotype. The chain's CDR3 is CASSWGEFTDTQYF. The CDR3 bases are TGTGCCAGCAGCTGGGGGGAGTTCACAGATACGCAGTATTTT. This chain joins TRBV11-2 and TRBJ2-3; TRBD2 might be the D (6 bases). The CDR3 contains 14 residues. The germline V gene has CDR1 SGHAT and CDR2 FQNNGV. Between the trimmed V and J ends, which lost 4 bases and 2 bases, there was a span of 10 bases.

This clonotype was counted at least ten times. The chain employs TRBV6-1 and TRBJ2-7; 9 bases agree with TRBD1. The CDR3 is 15 residues long. Trimming cost V 1 base and J 3 bases; bases outside gene matches: 4. CDR1 MNHNS and CDR2 SASEGT come from the germline V gene. This CDR3 reads CASSEGRTGVYEQYF. CDR3 bases: TGTGCCAGCAGTGAAGGAAGGACAGGGGTCTACGAGCAGTACTTC.

This clonotype was counted between two and nine times. The gene calls are TRBV29-1 and TRBJ1-2; D gene uncertain. CDR1 SQVTM and CDR2 ANQGSEA come from the germline V gene. The CDR3 consists of 11 residues. Between the trimmed V and J ends, which lost 4 bases and 4 bases, there was a span of 7 bases. CDR3 nucleotide sequence: TGCAGCGTTGCAGGACGCTATGGCTACACCTTC. This translates into CSVAGRYGYTF.

This clonotype turned up a few times. V usage is TRBV10-3 and J usage is TRBJ2-3; D gene unclear. V was shortened by 4 bases and J by 2 bases, with 19 bases between the two germline ends. Germline V gene lookup returns CDR1 ENHRY and CDR2 SYGVKD. This CDR3 is built from 17 residues. CDR3 in amino acids: CAISGIRQRANTDTQYF. The CDR3 DNA reads as TGTGCCATCAGTGGAATTCGCCAGCGCGCTAACACAGATACGCAGTATTTT.

This clonotype was observed a handful of times. The chain is built from TRBV27 and TRBJ2-3, with unresolved D. V lost 3 bases, J lost 0 bases, and 13 bases lay in between. Germline V gene sequence: CDR1 MNHEY, CDR2 SMNVEV (reference sequence). The CDR3 is 16 residues long. CDR3 sequence: CASSLGSALSTDTQYF. CDR3 bases: TGTGCCAGCAGTTTGGGCTCAGCCCTTAGCACAGATACGCAGTATTTT.

This clonotype was detected only once. The rearrangement joins TRBV20-1 to TRBJ2-7; the D gene is possibly TRBD1 (6 bases). Germline-derived CDR1 and CDR2 are DFQATT and SNEGSKA (reference sequence). V was cut by 6 bases and J by 2 bases, with 14 bases left in between. There are 13 residues in the CDR3. CDR3 sequence reads: CSARLTGTYEQYF. For the CDR3, the DNA is TGCAGTGCCAGATTGACAGGAACCTACGAGCAGTACTTC.

Note on this clonotype: A much larger clone differs from this one at a single base, so this may be a read error. The chain links TRBV11-2 to TRBJ1-2, with D possibly matching TRBD1 (5 bases). Germline CDR1 and CDR2: SGHAT and FQNNGV. This CDR3 region has 15 residues. CDR3 residues: CASKHAGGANYGCTF. For the CDR3, the DNA is TGTGCCAGCAAACACGCCGGAGGGGCTAACTATGGCTGCACCTTC. Based on the CDR3 plus reference TRBV11-2 and TRBJ1-2, the full variable domain is EAGVAQSPRYKIIEKRQSVAFWCNPISGHATLYWYQQILGQGPKLLIQFQNNGVVDDSQLPKDRFSAERLKGVDSTLKIQPAKLEDSAVYLCASKHAGGANYGCTFGSGTRLTVV.

In this sample, this clonotype turned up many times. This chain joins TRBV5-1 and TRBJ2-1, with 10 bases lining up with TRBD1. Losses at the gene ends were 2 bases for V and 3 bases for J; bases not matched to a gene: 5. The CDR3 has 16 amino acids. Germline V CDR1 and CDR2: SGHRS, YFSETQ. CDR3 protein: CASSFRTGGFYNEQFF. CDR3 coding DNA: TGCGCCAGCAGCTTCCGGACAGGGGGGTTCTACAATGAGCAGTTCTTC.

The V gene is TRBV7-3, the J gene TRBJ1-1, with a tentative D call TRBD1 (6 bases). The CDR3 is 16 amino acids. Between the trimmed V and J ends, which lost 1 base and 1 base, there was a span of 13 bases. Per the germline V gene, CDR1 is SGHTA and CDR2 is FQGTGA. The CDR3 bases are TGTGCCAGCAGCTTAAAGGTTGTCAGGGGGAACACTGAAGCTTTCTTT. Its protein product is CASSLKVVRGNTEAFF.

This clonotype occurred many times. The V and J genes are TRBV5-6 and TRBJ2-2; a possible D gene is TRBD2 (6 bases). The V gene lost 4 bases and the J gene lost 5 bases, with 6 bases spanning the gap. This CDR3 is built from 12 residues. Germline CDR1 is SGHDT and CDR2 is YYEEEE. CDR3: CASSRGTGELFF. The CDR3 nucleotides are TGTGCCAGCAGCCGGGGGACCGGGGAGCTGTTTTTT. The variable domain in full, completed from reference TRBV5-6 and TRBJ2-2, reads DAGVTQSPTHLIKTRGQQVTLRCSPKSGHDTVSWYQQALGQGPQFIFQYYEEEERQRGNFPDRFSGHQFPNYSSELNVNALLLGDSALYLCASSRGTGELFFGEGSRLTVL.

In its sample, this clonotype was seen once. The V gene is TRBV9, the J gene TRBJ2-7, with D perhaps TRBD2 (8 bases). CDR1 is SGDLS, CDR2 YYNGEE, per germline. The CDR3 loop spans 17 amino acids. V was shortened by 3 bases and J by 3 bases, with 22 bases between the two germline ends. CDR3 nucleotide sequence: TGTGCCAGCAGCGCCCGGGACAGCCTCGGGGGGGTCTACGAGCAGTACTTC. Its protein product is CASSARDSLGGVYEQYF. The full variable domain, rest sourced from reference TRBV9 and TRBJ2-7, is DSGVTQTPKHLITATGQRVTLRCSPRSGDLSVYWYQQSLDQGLQFLIQYYNGEERAKGNILERFSAQQFPDLHSELNLSSLELGDSALYFCASSARDSLGGVYEQYFGPGTRLTVT.